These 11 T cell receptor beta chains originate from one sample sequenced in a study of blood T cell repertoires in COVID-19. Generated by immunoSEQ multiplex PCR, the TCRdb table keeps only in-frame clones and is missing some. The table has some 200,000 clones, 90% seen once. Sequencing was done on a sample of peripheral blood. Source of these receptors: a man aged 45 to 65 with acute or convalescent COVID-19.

The CDR3 region is CAISESGSGVYEQYF. The CDR3 DNA is TGTGCCATCAGTGAGTCGGGGAGCGGGGTCTACGAGCAGTACTTC. V usage is TRBV10-3 and J usage is TRBJ2-7, with 7 bases matching TRBD2. Germline values: CDR1 ENHRY, CDR2 SYGVKD. The CDR3 contains 15 residues. The trim removed 0 bases at V and 3 bases at J, leaving 5 bases unmatched.

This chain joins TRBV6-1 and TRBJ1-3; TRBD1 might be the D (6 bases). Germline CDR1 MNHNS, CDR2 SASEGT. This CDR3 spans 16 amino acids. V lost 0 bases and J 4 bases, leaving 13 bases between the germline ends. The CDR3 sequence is CASSEAGGTSGNTIYF. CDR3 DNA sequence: TGTGCCAGCAGTGAAGCGGGGGGGACATCAGGAAACACCATATATTTT.

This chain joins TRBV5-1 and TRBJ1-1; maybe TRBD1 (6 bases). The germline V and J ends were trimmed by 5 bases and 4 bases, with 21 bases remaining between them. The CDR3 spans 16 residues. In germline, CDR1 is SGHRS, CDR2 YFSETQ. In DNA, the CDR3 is TGCGCCAGCAGTTTCGTGGCGGGGGCGGCGATCACTGAAGCTTTCTTT. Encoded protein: CASSFVAGAAITEAFF.

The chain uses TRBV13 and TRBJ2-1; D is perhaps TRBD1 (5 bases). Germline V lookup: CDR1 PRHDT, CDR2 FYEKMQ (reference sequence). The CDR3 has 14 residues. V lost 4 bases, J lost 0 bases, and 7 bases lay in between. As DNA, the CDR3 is TGTGCCAGCAGCTCCAGGGTCTCCTACAATGAGCAGTTCTTC. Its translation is CASSSRVSYNEQFF.

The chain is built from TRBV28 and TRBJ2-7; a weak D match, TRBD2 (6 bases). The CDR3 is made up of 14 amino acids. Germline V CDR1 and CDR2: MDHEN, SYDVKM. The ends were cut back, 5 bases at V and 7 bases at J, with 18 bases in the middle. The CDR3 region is CASSTGTPMGEQYF. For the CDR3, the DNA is TGTGCCAGCAGTACCGGGACTCCCATGGGTGAGCAGTACTTC. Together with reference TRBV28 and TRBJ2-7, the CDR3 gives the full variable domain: DVKVTQSSRYLVKRTGEKVFLECVQDMDHENMFWYRQDPGLGLRLIYFSYDVKMKEKGDIPEGYSVSREKKERFSLILESASTNQTSMYLCASSTGTPMGEQYFGPGTRLTVT.

CDR3 in amino acids: CASSLGGPGLVGTQYF. CDR3 in DNA: TGTGCCAGCAGTTTGGGGGGGCCAGGGCTAGTAGGGACCCAGTACTTC. The J gene is TRBJ2-5, the V gene TRBV27, with TRBD2 as a possible D gene (7 bases). The V and J ends lost 3 bases and 7 bases respectively, with 21 bases between them. Germline V gene data show CDR1 as MNHEY and CDR2 as SMNVEV (reference sequence). This CDR3 contains 16 residues.

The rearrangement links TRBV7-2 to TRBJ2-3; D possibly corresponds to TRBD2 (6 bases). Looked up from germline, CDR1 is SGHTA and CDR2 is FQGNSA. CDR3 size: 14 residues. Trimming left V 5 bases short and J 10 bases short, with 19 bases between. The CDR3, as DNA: TGTGCCAGCAGCCCTCCCGGGGCGCGGGGTCCGCAGTATTTT. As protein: CASSPPGARGPQYF.

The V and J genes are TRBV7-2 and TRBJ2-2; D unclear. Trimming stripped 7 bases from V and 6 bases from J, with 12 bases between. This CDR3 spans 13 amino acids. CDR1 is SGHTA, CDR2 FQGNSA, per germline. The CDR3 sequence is CASTPPRSGELFF. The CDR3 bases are TGTGCCAGCACCCCGCCGCGGTCCGGGGAGCTGTTTTTT.

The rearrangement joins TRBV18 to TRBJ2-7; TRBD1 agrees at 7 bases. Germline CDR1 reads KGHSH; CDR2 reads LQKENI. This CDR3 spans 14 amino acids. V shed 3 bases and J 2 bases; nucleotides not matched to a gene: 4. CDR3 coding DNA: TGTGCCAGCTCACCGGGGCAGGGGGCCTACGAGCAGTACTTC. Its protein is CASSPGQGAYEQYF. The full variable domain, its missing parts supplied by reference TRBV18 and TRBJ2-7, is NAGVMQNPRHLVRRRGQEARLRCSPMKGHSHVYWYRQLPEEGLKFMVYLQKENIIDESGMPKERFSAEFPKEGPSILRIQQVVRGDSAAYFCASSPGQGAYEQYFGPGTRLTVT.

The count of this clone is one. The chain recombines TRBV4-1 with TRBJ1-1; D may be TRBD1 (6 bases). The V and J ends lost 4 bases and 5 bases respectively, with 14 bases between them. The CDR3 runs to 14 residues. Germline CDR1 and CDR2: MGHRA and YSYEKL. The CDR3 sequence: CASSPGGGWTEAFF. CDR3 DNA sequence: TGCGCCAGCAGCCCAGGCGGGGGCTGGACTGAAGCTTTCTTT.

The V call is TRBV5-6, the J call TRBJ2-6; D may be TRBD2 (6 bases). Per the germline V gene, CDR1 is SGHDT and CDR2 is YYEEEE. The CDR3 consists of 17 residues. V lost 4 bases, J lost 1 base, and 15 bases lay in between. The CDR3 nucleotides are TGTGCCAGCAGCCTCGGGACTCTCGGGTCTGGGGCCAACGTCCTGACTTTC. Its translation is CASSLGTLGSGANVLTF.